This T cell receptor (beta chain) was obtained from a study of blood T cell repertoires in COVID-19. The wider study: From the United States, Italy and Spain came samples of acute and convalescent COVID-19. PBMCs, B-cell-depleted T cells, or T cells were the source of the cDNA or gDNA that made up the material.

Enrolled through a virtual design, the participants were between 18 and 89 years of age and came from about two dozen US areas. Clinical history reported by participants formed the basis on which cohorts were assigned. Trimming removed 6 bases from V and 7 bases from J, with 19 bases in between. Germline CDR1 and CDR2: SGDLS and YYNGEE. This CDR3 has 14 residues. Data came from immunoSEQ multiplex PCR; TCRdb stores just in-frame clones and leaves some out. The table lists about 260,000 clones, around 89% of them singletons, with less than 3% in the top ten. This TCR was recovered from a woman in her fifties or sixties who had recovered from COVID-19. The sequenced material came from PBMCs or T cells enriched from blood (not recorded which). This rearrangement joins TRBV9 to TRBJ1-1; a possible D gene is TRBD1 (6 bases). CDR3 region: CASKPVGGGIEAFF. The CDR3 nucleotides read TGTGCCAGCAAACCCGTTGGGGGCGGAATTGAAGCTTTCTTT. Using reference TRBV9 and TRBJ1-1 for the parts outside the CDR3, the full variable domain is DSGVTQTPKHLITATGQRVTLRCSPRSGDLSVYWYQQSLDQGLQFLIQYYNGEERAKGNILERFSAQQFPDLHSELNLSSLELGDSALYFCASKPVGGGIEAFFGQGTRLTVV.